Listed below are T cell receptor beta chains from one sample, sequenced in a study of blood T cell repertoires in COVID-19. Libraries were prepared by immunoSEQ multiplex PCR; TCRdb keeps only in-frame clonotypes and omits some of them. The sample carries approximately 250,000 clones, 83% recorded once. Sequencing input: peripheral blood. The receptors derive from a human donor in a cohort sampled during active COVID-19. The CDR3 runs from the conserved cysteine through the conserved F or W. The D gene is left open where the match is weak. Size values are once, few and many counts, or a class for expanded clones, and some rows have none.

clone size: few
J gene: TRBJ2-1
D gene: TRBD1
V gene: TRBV30
CDR3 DNA: TGTGCCTGGGACACGGGACAGGGCTACAATGAGCAGTTCTTC
CDR3 protein: CAWDTGQGYNEQFF

clone size: .
J gene: TRBJ2-5
D gene: TRBD2
V gene: TRBV7-7
CDR3 DNA: TGTGCTAGCAGCTTAGCGGGAGGGCCTGAAGAGACCCAGTACTTC
CDR3 protein: CASSLAGGPEETQYF

clone size: .
J gene: TRBJ1-3
D gene: .
V gene: TRBV19
CDR3 DNA: TGTGCCAGTAGTCCACAGGGTTCAGGAATCTCTGGAAACACCATATATTTT
CDR3 protein: CASSPQGSGISGNTIYF

clone size: .
J gene: TRBJ2-7
D gene: TRBD2
V gene: TRBV9
CDR3 DNA: TGTGCCAGCAGCGTAGCTACCGGGAGGAACAACTACGAGCAGTACTTC
CDR3 protein: CASSVATGRNNYEQYF

clone size: .
J gene: TRBJ2-3
D gene: TRBD1
V gene: TRBV11-2
CDR3 DNA: TGTGCCAGCAGCTTAGCCGGGACAGGGGGCAGTGATACGCAGTATTTT
CDR3 protein: CASSLAGTGGSDTQYF

clone size: .
J gene: TRBJ1-1
D gene: .
V gene: TRBV7-9
CDR3 DNA: TGTGCCAGCAGCTTATTCGACAGGGAAGCTTTCTTT
CDR3 protein: CASSLFDREAFF

clone size: .
J gene: TRBJ1-6
D gene: .
V gene: TRBV20-1
CDR3 DNA: TGCAGTGCTAGTAGGGGGTCCACTATAAATTCACCCCTCCACTTT
CDR3 protein: CSASRGSTINSPLHF

clone size: .
J gene: TRBJ1-6
D gene: .
V gene: TRBV14
CDR3 DNA: TGTGCCAGCAGCCAATCCCCGCCAGGGTGGTACTCACCCCTCCACTTT
CDR3 protein: CASSQSPPGWYSPLHF

clone size: .
J gene: TRBJ1-1
D gene: .
V gene: TRBV18
CDR3 DNA: TGTGCCAGCTCAAAAATAGACAGTCTGAACACTGAAGCTTTCTTT
CDR3 protein: CASSKIDSLNTEAFF

clone size: .
J gene: TRBJ2-7
D gene: TRBD1
V gene: TRBV6-5
CDR3 DNA: TGTGCCAGCAGGTACTTTGGGACAGGGGCCACCTACGAGCAGTACTTC
CDR3 protein: CASRYFGTGATYEQYF

clone size: .
J gene: TRBJ1-2
D gene: .
V gene: TRBV9
CDR3 DNA: TGTGCCAGCAGCGTCCGGGACACCCTCGATGAGGGCTACACCTTC
CDR3 protein: CASSVRDTLDEGYTF

clone size: .
J gene: TRBJ2-7
D gene: TRBD1
V gene: TRBV30
CDR3 DNA: TGTGCCTGGCTTAAAACGGACAGGGGAGGCGAGCAGTACTTC
CDR3 protein: CAWLKTDRGGEQYF

clone size: .
J gene: TRBJ2-7
D gene: TRBD1
V gene: TRBV18
CDR3 DNA: TGTGCCAGCTCCGGGGACAGCCGCTACGAGCAGTACTTC
CDR3 protein: CASSGDSRYEQYF

clone size: .
J gene: TRBJ2-2
D gene: TRBD2
V gene: TRBV5-1
CDR3 DNA: TGCGCCAGCAGCTCCCGGGCGGGAGGGCCCTCCACCGGGGAGCTGTTTTTT
CDR3 protein: CASSSRAGGPSTGELFF

clone size: .
J gene: TRBJ2-7
D gene: TRBD1
V gene: TRBV6-5
CDR3 DNA: TGTGCCAGCAAGAGGACAGGGGACTCCTACGAGCAGTACTTC
CDR3 protein: CASKRTGDSYEQYF

clone size: .
J gene: TRBJ2-5
D gene: TRBD2
V gene: TRBV5-4
CDR3 DNA: TGTGCCAGCAGCTTGTCACCCGGGGGGGGACAAGAGACCCAGTACTTC
CDR3 protein: CASSLSPGGGQETQYF

clone size: .
J gene: TRBJ2-1
D gene: TRBD2
V gene: TRBV27
CDR3 DNA: TGTGCCAGCAGTTTATCCCGGACTAGCGGGCTGGAGTACAATGAGCAGTTCTTC
CDR3 protein: CASSLSRTSGLEYNEQFF

clone size: .
J gene: TRBJ1-1
D gene: .
V gene: TRBV6-5
CDR3 DNA: TGTGCCAGCAGCTCACAGGGAACAACTGAAGCTTTCTTT
CDR3 protein: CASSSQGTTEAFF

clone size: .
J gene: TRBJ2-1
D gene: TRBD2
V gene: TRBV2
CDR3 DNA: TGTGCCAGCAGTTGGCGGGGGGAAGGTGAGCAGTTCTTC
CDR3 protein: CASSWRGEGEQFF

clone size: .
J gene: TRBJ2-7
D gene: TRBD1
V gene: TRBV19
CDR3 DNA: TGTGCCAGCTCCGGGACAGATTACGAGCAGTACTTC
CDR3 protein: CASSGTDYEQYF

clone size: .
J gene: TRBJ1-5
D gene: .
V gene: TRBV19
CDR3 DNA: TGTGCCAGTAGTATATGGGGGGATCAGCCCCAGCATTTT
CDR3 protein: CASSIWGDQPQHF

clone size: .
J gene: TRBJ1-2
D gene: .
V gene: TRBV6-5
CDR3 DNA: TGTGCCAGCAGTTATGCCGGACAGAAAACCCTGTATGGCTACACCTTC
CDR3 protein: CASSYAGQKTLYGYTF

clone size: .
J gene: TRBJ2-7
D gene: .
V gene: TRBV5-1
CDR3 DNA: TGCGCCAGCAGCTTGGGGGTGGGAGTGAGGACCTACGAGCAGTACTTC
CDR3 protein: CASSLGVGVRTYEQYF

clone size: .
J gene: TRBJ2-7
D gene: .
V gene: TRBV12-3/TRBV12-4
CDR3 DNA: TGTGCCAGCAGTTTTCTCCAGGGGTGGGAGCAGTACTTC
CDR3 protein: CASSFLQGWEQYF

clone size: .
J gene: TRBJ2-7
D gene: .
V gene: TRBV2
CDR3 DNA: TGTGCCAGCAGTGATCGTGGCGGGGCCTACGAGCAGTACTTC
CDR3 protein: CASSDRGGAYEQYF

clone size: .
J gene: TRBJ1-5
D gene: .
V gene: TRBV27
CDR3 DNA: TGTGCCAGCAGTACTGATACAGATCAGCCCCAGCATTTT
CDR3 protein: CASSTDTDQPQHF

clone size: once
J gene: TRBJ1-4
D gene: TRBD1
V gene: TRBV5-1
CDR3 DNA: TGCGCCAGCAGCCAAAGGACAGGGGGCACAACTAATGAAAAACTGTTTTTT
CDR3 protein: CASSQRTGGTTNEKLFF

clone size: few
J gene: TRBJ1-6
D gene: TRBD1
V gene: TRBV5-6
CDR3 DNA: TGTGCCAGCAGCTTGGGCGGACAGGGCTCTTCACCCCTCCACTTT
CDR3 protein: CASSLGGQGSSPLHF

clone size: once
J gene: TRBJ2-7
D gene: TRBD2
V gene: TRBV6-5
CDR3 DNA: TGTGCCAGCCTAGGGACTAGCGGCTACGAGCAGTACTTC
CDR3 protein: CASLGTSGYEQYF

clone size: .
J gene: TRBJ2-1
D gene: .
V gene: TRBV7-3
CDR3 DNA: TGTGCCAGCAGCTTAGGCGGAGGTGGGAATGAGCAGTTCTTC
CDR3 protein: CASSLGGGGNEQFF

clone size: .
J gene: TRBJ1-2
D gene: TRBD1
V gene: TRBV9
CDR3 DNA: TGTGCCAGCAGCGGGGTGACAGGGAACAACTATGGCTACACCTTC
CDR3 protein: CASSGVTGNNYGYTF

clone size: .
J gene: TRBJ2-7
D gene: .
V gene: TRBV6-5
CDR3 DNA: TGTGCCAGCAGGGAGTCCGGGACACCTGCCTACGAGCAGTACTTC
CDR3 protein: CASRESGTPAYEQYF

clone size: .
J gene: TRBJ2-7
D gene: TRBD1
V gene: TRBV6-2/TRBV6-3
CDR3 DNA: TGTGCCAGCAGTTACGCCGACAGGGCGGATAGCTACGAGCAGTACTTC
CDR3 protein: CASSYADRADSYEQYF

clone size: .
J gene: TRBJ1-5
D gene: .
V gene: TRBV7-9
CDR3 DNA: TGTGCCAGCAGCTTAGCTGGGGGGAGGGCCAATCAGCCCCAGCATTTT
CDR3 protein: CASSLAGGRANQPQHF

clone size: once
J gene: TRBJ2-7
D gene: TRBD2
V gene: TRBV19
CDR3 DNA: TGTGCCAGTAGTAGCGGGAGAGGGTCCTACGAGCAGTACTTC
CDR3 protein: CASSSGRGSYEQYF

clone size: .
J gene: TRBJ2-1
D gene: .
V gene: TRBV6-5
CDR3 DNA: TGTGCCAGCAGTTACGATGGGAGCGGACCCTACAATGAGCAGTTCTTC
CDR3 protein: CASSYDGSGPYNEQFF

clone size: .
J gene: TRBJ2-1
D gene: TRBD2
V gene: TRBV7-2
CDR3 DNA: TGTGCCAGCGCCCTAGCGGGAGGAACTTCCTACAATGAGCAGTTCTTC
CDR3 protein: CASALAGGTSYNEQFF

clone size: .
J gene: TRBJ2-3
D gene: .
V gene: TRBV6-4
CDR3 DNA: TGTGCCAGCAATGAGGGAGGCACAGATACGCAGTATTTT
CDR3 protein: CASNEGGTDTQYF

clone size: .
J gene: TRBJ1-1
D gene: .
V gene: TRBV29-1
CDR3 DNA: TGCAGCGCGTCCTCCGGGTCCCCGACTGAAGCTTTCTTT
CDR3 protein: CSASSGSPTEAFF

clone size: .
J gene: TRBJ2-6
D gene: .
V gene: TRBV29-1
CDR3 DNA: TGCAGCGTATGGCACTCTGGGGCCAACGTCCTGACTTTC
CDR3 protein: CSVWHSGANVLTF

clone size: once
J gene: TRBJ1-5
D gene: .
V gene: TRBV28
CDR3 DNA: TGTGCCAGCAGTTCCGTAAATCAGCCCCAGCATTTT
CDR3 protein: CASSSVNQPQHF

clone size: .
J gene: TRBJ2-7
D gene: TRBD1
V gene: TRBV11-2
CDR3 DNA: TGTGCCAGCAGCTTATCACAGGGGCTCCCCTACGAGCAGTACTTC
CDR3 protein: CASSLSQGLPYEQYF

clone size: .
J gene: TRBJ2-5
D gene: .
V gene: TRBV19
CDR3 DNA: TGTGCCAGTAGCCCCGGGACACTTAACCAAGAGACCCAGTACTTC
CDR3 protein: CASSPGTLNQETQYF

clone size: .
J gene: TRBJ2-2
D gene: .
V gene: TRBV28
CDR3 DNA: TGTGCCAGCAGCAGTACGAACACCGGGGAGCTGTTTTTT
CDR3 protein: CASSSTNTGELFF

clone size: .
J gene: TRBJ1-1
D gene: .
V gene: TRBV21-1
CDR3 DNA: TGTGCCAGCAGCAAAGTGGCGACGACACCGAACACTGAAGCTTTCTTT
CDR3 protein: CASSKVATTPNTEAFF

clone size: few
J gene: TRBJ2-3
D gene: .
V gene: TRBV3-1/TRBV3-2
CDR3 DNA: TGTGCCAGCAGCCAAGATGCGGGGATGGGAACAGATACGCAGTATTTT
CDR3 protein: CASSQDAGMGTDTQYF

clone size: .
J gene: TRBJ2-7
D gene: TRBD1
V gene: TRBV5-6
CDR3 DNA: TGTGCCAGCAGCTTGGGACAGGGGGCGTACGAGCAGTACTTC
CDR3 protein: CASSLGQGAYEQYF

clone size: .
J gene: TRBJ1-4
D gene: .
V gene: TRBV10-2
CDR3 DNA: TGCGCCAGCAGTGGAATCGGGGTTGTTAGTGAAAAACTGTTTTTT
CDR3 protein: CASSGIGVVSEKLFF

clone size: .
J gene: TRBJ2-7
D gene: TRBD2
V gene: TRBV3-1/TRBV3-2
CDR3 DNA: TGTGCCAGCAGCCAAGGGTACCTTCCAAGTTCTAAGCGGGAGTTCGTCGAGCAGTACTTC
CDR3 protein: CASSQGYLPSSKREFVEQYF

clone size: .
J gene: TRBJ1-5
D gene: TRBD1
V gene: TRBV7-9
CDR3 DNA: TGTGCCAGCAGCTTAACAGGGGATGCCAATCAGCCCCAGCATTTT
CDR3 protein: CASSLTGDANQPQHF

clone size: .
J gene: TRBJ1-5
D gene: .
V gene: TRBV12-3/TRBV12-4
CDR3 DNA: TGTGCCAGCATCGGAGGCGTTGGGCCCCAGCATTTT
CDR3 protein: CASIGGVGPQHF

clone size: .
J gene: TRBJ1-5
D gene: TRBD1
V gene: TRBV7-9
CDR3 DNA: TGTGCCAGCAGCTTAGACAGGGGGATGCATCAGCCCCAGCATTTT
CDR3 protein: CASSLDRGMHQPQHF

clone size: .
J gene: TRBJ1-6
D gene: .
V gene: TRBV30
CDR3 DNA: TGTGCCTGGAGTGTTGGGACGGGGGGGAATTCACCCCTCCACTTT
CDR3 protein: CAWSVGTGGNSPLHF

clone size: once
J gene: TRBJ2-1
D gene: .
V gene: TRBV11-2
CDR3 DNA: TGTGCCAGCAGGAGGGGGAGTGGGCAGGGTGGGTTCAATGAGCAGTTCTTC
CDR3 protein: CASRRGSGQGGFNEQFF

clone size: .
J gene: TRBJ1-1
D gene: TRBD1
V gene: TRBV29-1
CDR3 DNA: TGCAGCGGGGGGACAGCTCCGAACACTGAAGCTTTCTTT
CDR3 protein: CSGGTAPNTEAFF

clone size: .
J gene: TRBJ2-1
D gene: TRBD1
V gene: TRBV5-1
CDR3 DNA: TGCGCCAGCAGCAAGACAGGGGATTATAGCAATGAGCAGTTCTTC
CDR3 protein: CASSKTGDYSNEQFF

clone size: once
J gene: TRBJ1-2
D gene: TRBD1
V gene: TRBV6-6
CDR3 DNA: TGTGCCAGCAGCAACACAGGGGACTATGGCTACACCTTC
CDR3 protein: CASSNTGDYGYTF

clone size: .
J gene: TRBJ2-1
D gene: TRBD2
V gene: TRBV27
CDR3 DNA: TGTGCCAGCAGTCCACTAGCGTACAATGAGCAGTTCTTC
CDR3 protein: CASSPLAYNEQFF

clone size: .
J gene: TRBJ1-5
D gene: .
V gene: TRBV11-3
CDR3 DNA: TGTGCCAGCAGCTCAAGACACATACCATATAGCAATCAGCCCCAGCATTTT
CDR3 protein: CASSSRHIPYSNQPQHF

clone size: once
J gene: TRBJ2-5
D gene: .
V gene: TRBV7-2
CDR3 DNA: TGTGCCAGCAGCTTAGTCATCTCACAAGAGACTCAGTACTTC
CDR3 protein: CASSLVISQETQYF